Here is one TCR beta chain with its context. The assay was run at deep level. Generated by immunoSEQ multiplex PCR, the TCRdb table keeps only in-frame clones and is missing some. The sample lists approximately 2.1 million clones, 93% seen once, with about 0.39% in the top ten. Germline V gene data show CDR1 as SGHDT and CDR2 as YYEEEE. The CDR3 loop spans 12 amino acids. V was shortened by 1 base and J by 15 bases, with 14 bases between the two germline ends. These data are taken from a study of shared clonotypes between healthy human individuals. The sequence was obtained from a young man in good health. Some clones in this sample may be carry-over from other donors' samples. This chain connects TRBV5-6 to TRBJ2-4; D tentatively fits TRBD1 or TRBD2 (6 bases each). Sequencing used naive CD4+ T cells from PBMCs. The subset here: CD45RA+ positively selected. The CDR3: CASSLSYGGAYF. CDR3 sequence (DNA): TGTGCCAGCAGCTTGTCTTACGGGGGCGCGTACTTC. Filled out from reference TRBV5-6 and TRBJ2-4, the complete variable domain reads DAGVTQSPTHLIKTRGQQVTLRCSPKSGHDTVSWYQQALGQGPQFIFQYYEEEERQRGNFPDRFSGHQFPNYSSELNVNALLLGDSALYLCASSLSYGGAYFGAGTRLSVL.